One and the same sample provided the 22 T cell receptor beta chains below, sequenced in a study of blood T cell repertoires in COVID-19. Clones were sequenced by immunoSEQ multiplex PCR, and TCRdb holds only the in-frame ones, with some missing. The sample includes roughly 180,000 clones, roughly 86% of them seen just once. What was sequenced was peripheral blood. The receptors were sampled from a man in his forties or fifties who had recovered from COVID-19.

The gene calls are TRBV6-5 and TRBJ2-7, with TRBD1 matching 7 bases. Germline CDR1 reads MNHEY; CDR2 reads SVGAGI. With V trimmed by 6 bases and J by 3 bases, 5 bases remained unmatched. The CDR3 has 13 amino acids. The CDR3 protein is CASRQGVHYEQYF. The CDR3 nucleotides read TGTGCCAGCAGGCAGGGGGTCCACTACGAGCAGTACTTC.

V and J are TRBV7-8 and TRBJ2-3, with D unresolved. The CDR3 is 12 residues long. Germline loops: CDR1 SGHVS, CDR2 FQNEAQ. Trimming removed 4 bases from V and 6 bases from J, with 8 bases in between. The CDR3 coding sequence is TGTGCCAGCAGCTCCGGTTTGGATACGCAGTATTTT. Encoded protein: CASSSGLDTQYF. The complete variable domain, with remaining parts taken from reference TRBV7-8 and TRBJ2-3, reads GAGVSQSPRYKVAKRGQDVALRCDPISGHVSLFWYQQALGQGPEFLTYFQNEAQLDKSGLPSDRFFAERPEGSVSTLKIQRTQQEDSAVYLCASSSGLDTQYFGPGTRLTVL.

V is TRBV24-1 and J is TRBJ2-3; D call uncertain. The CDR3 has 14 residues. Germline CDR1 and CDR2: KGHDR and SFDVKD. V was pared by 4 bases and J by 2 bases, with 9 bases between. CDR3 bases: TGTGCCACCAGTGAGAGCGACCCCACAGATACGCAGTATTTT. Translated: CATSESDPTDTQYF.

V is TRBV11-2 and J is TRBJ2-1; TRBD2 is a possible D gene (6 bases). Germline V gene data show CDR1 as SGHAT and CDR2 as FQNNGV. The CDR3 spans 14 residues. With 5 bases removed from V and 0 bases from J, the gap between germline ends came to 8 bases. CDR3 loop: CASSPGGSYNEQFF. The DNA for the CDR3 is TGTGCCAGCAGCCCCGGGGGCTCCTACAATGAGCAGTTCTTC.

J is TRBJ1-3 and V is TRBV7-9; no definite D call. Germline CDR1 SEHNR, CDR2 FQNEAQ (reference sequence). V gave up 5 bases and J gave up 2 bases, with 7 bases separating them. This CDR3 comprises 13 residues. The CDR3 region has the DNA TGTGCCAGCAGCCCCCAAACTGGAAACACCATATATTTT. It is translated as CASSPQTGNTIYF.

In nucleotides, the CDR3 is TGCGCCAGCAGCCAAGTTACACAGGGCCTTCTTTACGAGCAGTACTTC. As protein: CASSQVTQGLLYEQYF. This chain uses TRBV4-1 with TRBJ2-7; TRBD1 is a possible D gene (6 bases). Trimming shortened V by 1 base and J by 4 bases, and 17 bases separated the two germline ends. From germline, CDR1 is MGHRA and CDR2 YSYEKL. This CDR3 is 16 amino acids long.

This chain uses TRBV5-1 with TRBJ2-3, with TRBD2 matching over 8 bases. Germline CDR1 SGHRS, CDR2 YFSETQ. V lost 3 bases, J lost 1 base, and 7 bases stayed unmatched. The CDR3 is 16 residues long. The CDR3 spells CASSSKREWGTDTQYF. The CDR3 nucleotides are TGCGCCAGCAGCTCTAAGCGGGAGTGGGGCACAGATACGCAGTATTTT.

J is TRBJ1-2 and V is TRBV28; 7 nucleotides match TRBD1. Trimming took 5 bases from V and 8 from J; bases not matched to a gene: 11. Germline CDR1 MDHEN, CDR2 SYDVKM. The CDR3 runs to 14 residues. CDR3 region: CASSPVDRAEGYTF. CDR3 DNA: TGTGCCAGCAGTCCCGTTGACAGGGCTGAGGGCTACACCTTC.

Worth noting for this clone: Different DNA sequences within this sample yield the same CDR3. The rearrangement links TRBV24-1 to TRBJ2-2, with 11 bases that match TRBD2. The CDR3 runs 17 residues. Germline CDR1 and CDR2: KGHDR and SFDVKD. The ends lost 0 bases at V and 2 bases at J; junction bases unmatched: 1. CDR3 region: CATSDLGLAGNTGELFF. Here the CDR3 DNA reads TGTGCCACCAGTGATTTGGGACTAGCGGGTAACACCGGGGAGCTGTTTTTT.

CDR3 sequence: CASGARTYEQYF. The CDR3 nucleotides are TGTGCCAGTGGGGCTAGGACGTACGAGCAGTACTTC. The chain joins TRBV27 to TRBJ2-7, with D perhaps matching TRBD1 (5 bases). Deletions cut 9 bases from V and 4 bases from J, with 13 bases between. Germline V gives CDR1 MNHEY, CDR2 SMNVEV (reference sequence). CDR3 length: 12 amino acids.

V is TRBV5-1 and J is TRBJ2-7; D might be TRBD1 (6 bases). The CDR3 sequence is 16 residues long. Germline lookup yields CDR1 SGHRS and CDR2 YFSETQ. V was cut by 1 base and J by 0 bases, with 14 bases left in between. CDR3: CASSLIAGANSYEQYF. The CDR3 DNA sequence: TGCGCCAGCAGCTTGATCGCAGGGGCTAACTCCTACGAGCAGTACTTC.

The J gene is TRBJ1-1, the V gene TRBV4-3; D is perhaps TRBD1 (5 bases). Germline loops: CDR1 LGHNA, CDR2 YSLEER. V lost 0 bases, J lost 5 bases, and 10 bases lay in between. The CDR3 is 14 amino acids. The CDR3 here is CASSQDSGRTEAFF. The CDR3, as DNA: TGCGCCAGCAGCCAAGATTCAGGGAGGACTGAAGCTTTCTTT.

The chain employs TRBV20-1 and TRBJ1-6; maybe TRBD1 (6 bases). The germline V and J ends were trimmed by 3 bases and 7 bases, with 10 bases remaining between them. Germline lookup yields CDR1 DFQATT and CDR2 SNEGSKA (reference sequence). The length of the CDR3 is 13 residues. CDR3 sequence (DNA): TGCAGTGCTAGTGTTCAGGGGAATTCACCCCTCCACTTT. It specifies CSASVQGNSPLHF.

The chain uses TRBV10-1 and TRBJ1-1; TRBD1 agrees at 10 bases. J lost 7 bases, V lost 7 bases, and 12 bases had no gene match. The CDR3 runs 15 residues. CDR1 and CDR2 (germline): WNHNN, SYGVQD (reference sequence). In DNA, the CDR3 is TGCGCCAGCAAGGGCTGTCGGGGACAGGGGAATGAAGCTTTCTTT. This sequence encodes CASKGCRGQGNEAFF.

The chain is built from TRBV11-3 and TRBJ1-2; 7 bases align to TRBD1. V trimming: 1 base; J trimming: 5 bases; junction bases outside the gene matches: 1. Germline values: CDR1 SGHNT, CDR2 YENEEA. The CDR3 is 13 residues long. The DNA of the CDR3 is TGTGCCAGCAGCTTAGTCAGGGGGTATGGCTACACCTTC. The encoded protein is CASSLVRGYGYTF.

This chain links TRBV28 with TRBJ1-1; 10 nucleotides align to TRBD1. CDR1 and CDR2 (germline): MDHEN, SYDVKM. J lost 5 bases, V lost 2 bases, and 5 bases had no gene match. This CDR3 is built from 15 residues. The CDR3, as DNA: TGTGCCAGCAGTTTAGAGGGGACAGGGGTGACTGAAGCTTTCTTT. It yields the protein CASSLEGTGVTEAFF.

The chain recombines TRBV18 with TRBJ1-1; D gene uncertain. V gave up 6 bases and J gave up 5 bases, with 10 bases separating them. The CDR3 totals 12 residues. Germline V gives CDR1 KGHSH, CDR2 LQKENI. The CDR3 sequence is CASSRGGTEAFF. The DNA for the CDR3 is TGTGCCAGCTCCCGCGGAGGTACTGAAGCTTTCTTT.

About this clone itself: The sample carries other DNA sequences with the same CDR3. The rearrangement links TRBV6-2 or TRBV6-3 to TRBJ2-2; no clear D. The germline gives CDR1 MNHEY, CDR2 SVGEGT. Trimming stripped 4 bases from V and 7 bases from J, with 4 bases between. The CDR3 consists of 11 residues. CDR3 loop: CASSSHGELFF. The CDR3, as DNA: TGTGCCAGCAGTTCACACGGGGAGCTGTTTTTT.

The rearrangement joins TRBV7-2 to TRBJ1-1, with D unresolved. CDR1 is SGHTA and CDR2 is FQGNSA in the germline V gene. The CDR3 runs 10 residues. Trimming took off 5 bases at V and 11 bases at J, with 9 bases between the two ends. The CDR3 here is CASSPQFAFF. The CDR3 region has the DNA TGTGCCAGCAGCCCCCAATTTGCTTTCTTT.

CDR3 sequence (DNA): TGTGCCAGCAGCCAAGGAAATGACATGGTTACCGCTTTCTTT. This sequence encodes CASSQGNDMVTAFF. The chain uses TRBV9 and TRBJ1-1; no clear D. Germline lookup yields CDR1 SGDLS and CDR2 YYNGEE. This CDR3 spans 14 amino acids. Trimming took off 4 bases at V and 11 bases at J, with 21 bases between the two ends.

The rearrangement uses TRBV29-1 and TRBJ1-1; unclear D gene. The CDR3 consists of 13 residues. The V end was cut by 3 bases, the J end by 1 base, with 9 bases between. CDR1 is SQVTM, CDR2 ANQGSEA, per germline. CDR3 protein: CSVERLTNTEAFF. The CDR3 nucleotides read TGCAGCGTTGAGAGACTGACGAACACTGAAGCTTTCTTT.

The J gene is TRBJ2-1, the V gene TRBV3-1 (or the pseudogene TRBV3-2), with unresolved D. Germline-derived CDR1 and CDR2 are LGHDT and YNNKEL (reference sequence). This CDR3 contains 13 residues. Trimming pared 3 bases from V and 7 bases from J, leaving 10 bases between. CDR3 loop: CASSQVQKNEQFF. The CDR3 bases are TGTGCCAGCAGCCAGGTTCAGAAGAATGAGCAGTTCTTC.